Following are 12 T cell receptor beta chains from one sample sequenced in a study of cytomegalovirus exposure and HLA in healthy donors. Produced via immunoSEQ multiplex PCR; TCRdb's table is partial and in-frame only. This sample has roughly 300,000 clones, with 75% to 90% found just once. The sample comprised PBMCs. All receptors derive from a woman younger than 35 in good health and CMV-seronegative.

This clone was detected only once. CDR3 protein: CASSLSLAGGDTQYF. CDR3 in DNA: TGTGCCAGCAGTTTATCGCTAGCGGGGGGAGATACGCAGTATTTT. The chain is built from TRBV27 and TRBJ2-3; 11 bases fit TRBD2. Germline V lookup: CDR1 MNHEY, CDR2 SMNVEV (reference sequence). The V gene end was trimmed by 0 bases and the J gene end by 5 bases; junction bases not matched to a gene: 1. This CDR3 comprises 15 residues.

The CDR3, as DNA: TGTGCCAGCAGTTTATTTGGACAGGATACGCAGTATTTT. It is translated as CASSLFGQDTQYF. V is TRBV27 and J is TRBJ2-3; the D gene is possibly TRBD1 (6 bases). The CDR3 loop spans 13 amino acids. The V end was cut by 1 base, the J end by 6 bases, with 8 bases between. Germline CDR1 MNHEY, CDR2 SMNVEV (reference sequence).

The rearrangement joins TRBV29-1 to TRBJ1-1; D gene ambiguous. V gave up 1 base and J gave up 0 bases, with 9 bases separating them. This CDR3 comprises 14 residues. CDR1 is SQVTM, CDR2 ANQGSEA, per germline. The CDR3 coding sequence is TGCAGCGTTGAAGGAGCAAGTCTGAACACTGAAGCTTTCTTT. Translated: CSVEGASLNTEAFF. The whole variable domain, filled in from reference TRBV29-1 and TRBJ1-1, reads SAVISQKPSRDICQRGTSLTIQCQVDSQVTMMFWYRQQPGQSLTLIATANQGSEATYESGFVIDKFPISRPNLTFSTLTVSNMSPEDSSIYLCSVEGASLNTEAFFGQGTRLTVV.

The rearrangement links TRBV19 to TRBJ1-2, with D possibly matching TRBD1 (6 bases). CDR3 length: 15 amino acids. V was pared by 8 bases and J by 3 bases, with 19 bases between. CDR1 is LNHDA, CDR2 SQIVND, per germline (reference sequence). The CDR3: CASRSRGRVDYGYTF. As DNA, the CDR3 is TGTGCCAGTCGATCCAGGGGCCGGGTAGACTATGGCTACACCTTC. Full variable domain (remainder filled in from reference TRBV19 and TRBJ1-2): DGGITQSPKYLFRKEGQNVTLSCEQNLNHDAMYWYRQDPGQGLRLIYYSQIVNDFQKGDIAEGYSVSREKKESFPLTVTSAQKNPTAFYLCASRSRGRVDYGYTFGSGTRLTVV.

This sequence joins TRBV2 and TRBJ1-5; TRBD1 is a possible D gene (6 bases). V lost 4 bases, J lost 5 bases, and 15 bases lay in between. Germline CDR1 and CDR2: SNHLY and FYNNEI. This CDR3 comprises 15 residues. CDR3 DNA: TGTGCCAGCAGTGGAACTTCACCAGGGGATCAGCCCCAGCATTTT. Protein: CASSGTSPGDQPQHF.

In its sample, this clone was seen a few times. This chain joins TRBV7-3 and TRBJ2-7; D ambiguous. CDR1 and CDR2 (germline): SGHTA, FQGTGA. V was trimmed by 10 bases and J by 3 bases, leaving 16 bases between them. This CDR3 contains 13 residues. CDR3 in amino acids: CATQQPTYYEQYF. In DNA form, the CDR3 reads TGTGCCACCCAACAGCCTACTTACTACGAGCAGTACTTC.

This chain joins TRBV9 and TRBJ2-1; 9 bases fit TRBD2. V was clipped by 0 bases and J by 10 bases; unmatched bases: 5. Germline V gives CDR1 SGDLS, CDR2 YYNGEE. The CDR3 runs to 14 residues. CDR3 loop: CASSVDLAGKEQFF. CDR3 sequence (DNA): TGTGCCAGCAGCGTAGATCTAGCGGGAAAAGAGCAGTTCTTC.

This rearrangement joins TRBV7-3 to TRBJ2-7; 9 bases fit TRBD2. The junction had 8 bases not matched to a gene; V was cut back by 0 bases and J by 5 bases. The germline V gene encodes CDR1 SGHTA and CDR2 FQGTGA. CDR3 length: 16 amino acids. CDR3 in DNA: TGTGCCAGCAGCTTAACGTTTGCGGGAGGGCCTCACGAGCAGTACTTC. It codes for CASSLTFAGGPHEQYF. The full variable domain, with the rest looked up from reference TRBV7-3 and TRBJ2-7, is GAGVSQTPSNKVTEKGKYVELRCDPISGHTALYWYRQSLGQGPEFLIYFQGTGAADDSGLPNDRFFAVRPEGSVSTLKIQRTERGDSAVYLCASSLTFAGGPHEQYFGPGTRLTVT.

This rearrangement joins TRBV28 to TRBJ2-7; 13 nucleotides agree with TRBD2. After removal of 4 bases from V and 1 base from J, the junction contained 1 base not matched to a gene. Germline V CDR1 and CDR2: MDHEN, SYDVKM. This CDR3 region has 15 residues. Here the CDR3 reads CASSSGLAGSYEQYF. The DNA for the CDR3 is TGTGCCAGCAGTTCGGGACTAGCGGGATCCTACGAGCAGTACTTC.

Of note for this clone: The same CDR3 also results from other DNA sequences found in this sample. The V gene is TRBV18, the J gene TRBJ1-5, with D uncertain. From germline, CDR1 is KGHSH and CDR2 LQKENI. The CDR3 contains 13 residues. The germline V and J ends were trimmed by 2 bases and 5 bases, with 7 bases remaining between them. This chain's CDR3 is CASSPGSDQPQHF. For the CDR3, the DNA is TGTGCCAGCTCACCAGGGAGCGATCAGCCCCAGCATTTT.

The chain carries TRBV28 and TRBJ1-3; the D gene is possibly TRBD1 (5 bases). Germline V gene sequence: CDR1 MDHEN, CDR2 SYDVKM. Trimming stripped 0 bases from V and 4 bases from J, with 10 bases between. This CDR3 comprises 15 residues. Here the CDR3 reads CASSLWTAQGNTIYF. CDR3 DNA: TGTGCCAGCAGTTTATGGACAGCGCAAGGAAACACCATATATTTT.

The chain employs TRBV29-1 and TRBJ2-7, with D maybe TRBD1 (5 bases). The CDR3 contains 13 residues. Trimming stripped 4 bases from V and 0 bases from J, with 10 bases between. The V gene's germline CDR1 is SQVTM and CDR2 ANQGSEA. The CDR3 region is CSVGNRNSYEQYF. The CDR3, as DNA: TGCAGCGTTGGGAACAGGAACTCCTACGAGCAGTACTTC.